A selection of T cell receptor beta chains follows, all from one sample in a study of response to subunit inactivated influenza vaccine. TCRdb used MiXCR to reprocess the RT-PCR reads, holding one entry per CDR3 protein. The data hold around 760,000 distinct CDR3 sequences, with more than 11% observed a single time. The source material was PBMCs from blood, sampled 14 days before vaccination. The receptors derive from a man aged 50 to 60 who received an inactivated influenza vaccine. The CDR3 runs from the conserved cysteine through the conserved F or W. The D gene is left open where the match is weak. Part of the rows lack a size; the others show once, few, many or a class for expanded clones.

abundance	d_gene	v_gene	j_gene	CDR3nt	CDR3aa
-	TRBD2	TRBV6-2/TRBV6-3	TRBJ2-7	TGTGCCAGCAGGGGACTACGTAGCGGGAGCCTTCCGACCTACGAGCAGTACTTC	CASRGLRSGSLPTYEQYF
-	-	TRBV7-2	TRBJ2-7	TGTGCCAGCAGCTTAGACGGGATTAGTAACGAGCAGTACTTC	CASSLDGISNEQYF
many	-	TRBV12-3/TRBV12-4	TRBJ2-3	TGTGCCAGCAGCCAAGTACCTAGCACAGATACGCAGTATTTT	CASSQVPSTDTQYF
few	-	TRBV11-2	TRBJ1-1	TGTGCCAGCAGCTTAGTAGCCACTGAAGCTTTCTTT	CASSLVATEAFF
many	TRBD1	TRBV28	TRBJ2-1	TGTGCCAGCAGTTCGGGGACAGGGGGCAGGGATGAGCAGTTCTTC	CASSSGTGGRDEQFF
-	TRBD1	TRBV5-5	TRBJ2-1	TGTGCCAGCAGCGGAATGGGGACAGTCGCCCATGAGCAGTTCTTC	CASSGMGTVAHEQFF
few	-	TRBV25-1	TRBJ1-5	TGTGCCAGCAGTGAACCCCCGACAGGCTATAGCAATCAGCCCCAGCATTTT	CASSEPPTGYSNQPQHF
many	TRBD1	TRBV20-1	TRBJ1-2	TGCAGTGCGACAGGGAACTATGGCTACACCTTC	CSATGNYGYTF
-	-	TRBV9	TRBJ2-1	TGTGCCAGCAGCGTAGGATCCAATGAGCAGTTCTTC	CASSVGSNEQFF
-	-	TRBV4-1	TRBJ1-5	TGCGCCAGCAGCCAAGGTAGAGGGGGCAATCAGCCCCAGCATTTT	CASSQGRGGNQPQHF
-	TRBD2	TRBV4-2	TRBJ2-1	TGTGCCAGCAGCCAGACGCTAGCGGGAGGGCCCAGCGATGAGCAGTTCTTC	CASSQTLAGGPSDEQFF
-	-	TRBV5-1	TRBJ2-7	TGCGCCAGCAGCTTGGCCTCTCCGAGCGAGCAGTACTTC	CASSLASPSEQYF
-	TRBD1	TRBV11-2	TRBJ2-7	TGTGCCAGCAGCTTAGTAGGACCGCGACAGGGTTCGAACTACGAGCAGTACTTC	CASSLVGPRQGSNYEQYF
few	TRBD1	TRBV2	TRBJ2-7	TGTGCCAGCAGTGAACCGACAGGGGGTTTGGAGCAGTACTTC	CASSEPTGGLEQYF
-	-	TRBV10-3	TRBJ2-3	TGTGCCACCATGACCCCTAGGGCAGATACGCAGTATTTT	CATMTPRADTQYF
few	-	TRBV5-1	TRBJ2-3	TGCGCCAGCAGCTTGGAGGGCAAAAGCACAGATACGCAGTATTTT	CASSLEGKSTDTQYF
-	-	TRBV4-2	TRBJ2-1	TGTGCCAGCAGCCAAGCGGGGGCTGATTACAATGAGCAGTTCTTC	CASSQAGADYNEQFF
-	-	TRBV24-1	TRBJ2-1	TGTGCCACGGAATCGGGACTCCGCAATGAGCAGTTCTTC	CATESGLRNEQFF
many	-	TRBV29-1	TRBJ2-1	TGCAGCGTTCAAAGACTCGCGCACATTAACAATGAGCAGTTCTTC	CSVQRLAHINNEQFF
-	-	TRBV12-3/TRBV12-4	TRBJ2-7	TGTGCCAGCAGTTCCGGGGTCCGACGCGAGCAGTACTTC	CASSSGVRREQYF
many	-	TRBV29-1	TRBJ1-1	TGCAGCGTTGATGACGGACGACACACTGAAGCTTTCTTT	CSVDDGRHTEAFF
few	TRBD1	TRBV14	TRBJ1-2	TGTGCCAGCAGCCCCCGAAGAGACAGGGGGCAAGGCTACACCTTC	CASSPRRDRGQGYTF
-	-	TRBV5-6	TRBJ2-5	TGTGCCAGCAGCTTGGTTGGTAGATCTTCTCAAGAGACCCAGTACTTC	CASSLVGRSSQETQYF
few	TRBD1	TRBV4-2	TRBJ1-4	TGTGCCAGCAGCCTACCGTTACCGCGGGACAGGGACAAACTGTTTTTT	CASSLPLPRDRDKLFF
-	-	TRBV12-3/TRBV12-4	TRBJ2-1	TGTGCCAGCAGCCAGAGACAGGTTAGAGAGCAGTTCTTC	CASSQRQVREQFF
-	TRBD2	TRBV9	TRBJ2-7	TGTGCCAGCAGCGTAGGTTCTAGCGGGGGGTACGAGCAGTACTTC	CASSVGSSGGYEQYF